A single sample gave rise to the 25 T cell receptor beta chains below, sequenced in a study of breast tumors, draining lymph nodes, adjacent tissues. Axillary draining lymph nodes of breast cancer patients supplied the node samples. MiXCR was run by TCRdb on the multiplex PCR reads, yielding one entry per CDR3 protein. The sample lists about 230,000 distinct CDR3 sequences, roughly 32% occurring once. The sequencing sample was made of axillary lymph node tissue. The receptors shown here come from a female donor with breast cancer. Some clones in this sample may be carry-over from other donors' samples.

This clonotype was counted at least ten times. The chain uses TRBV18 and TRBJ1-2; D is uncertain. Trimming stripped 5 bases from V and 7 bases from J, with 14 bases between. The CDR3 is 13 residues long. Germline V gene sequence: CDR1 KGHSH, CDR2 LQKENI. CDR3 in amino acids: CASSGPQLGGYTF. CDR3 bases: TGTGCCAGCTCAGGGCCCCAGCTGGGTGGCTACACCTTC.

This clonotype was seen repeatedly, ten times or more. In nucleotides, the CDR3 is TGTGCCAGCAAAAGGGGACAGGGGGCGACCGGGGAGCTGTTTTTT. The encoded protein is CASKRGQGATGELFF. V gene TRBV9 combines with J gene TRBJ2-2; 12 nucleotides align to TRBD1. CDR1 and CDR2 (germline): SGDLS, YYNGEE. The trim removed 6 bases at V and 5 bases at J, leaving 5 bases unmatched. CDR3 length: 15 amino acids.

Remarks on this clonotype: A much larger clone lies a single base off, so this may be a read error. This rearrangement joins TRBV11-2 to TRBJ1-2; D is uncertain. The CDR3 consists of 15 residues. The V and J ends lost 1 base and 3 bases respectively, with 12 bases between them. The V gene's germline CDR1 is SGHAT and CDR2 FQNNGV. The CDR3 here is CASSLAGLAYYGYTF. The CDR3 bases are TGTGCCAGCAGCTTAGCGGGTCTCGCATACTATGGCTACACCTTC.

As concerns this clonotype: A much larger clonotype is one base distant, so this may be a read error. The rearrangement links TRBV6-1 to TRBJ2-5; the D gene is possibly TRBD2 (6 bases). The V gene lost 5 bases and the J gene lost 2 bases, with 15 bases spanning the gap. Germline V gene sequence: CDR1 MNHNS, CDR2 SASEGT. This CDR3 has 15 amino acids. The CDR3 DNA reads as TGTGCCAGCAGTCAAGTTAGCGGAGTACAAGAGACCCAGTACTTC. It specifies CASSQVSGVQETQYF.

This chain joins TRBV6-2 or TRBV6-3 and TRBJ2-1, with 8 bases fitting TRBD1. In germline, CDR1 is MNHEY, CDR2 SVGEGT. J gave up 1 base and V 5 bases, and 7 bases lay outside the gene matches. This CDR3 has 16 amino acids. Here the CDR3 reads CASSPPGQVSYNEQFF. CDR3 bases: TGTGCCAGCAGTCCCCCGGGACAGGTATCCTACAATGAGCAGTTCTTC.

This clonotype was seen many times. The chain joins TRBV5-1 to TRBJ1-2; D gene ambiguous. Germline CDR1 and CDR2: SGHRS and YFSETQ. The CDR3 runs 14 residues. With 3 bases removed from V and 6 bases from J, the gap between germline ends came to 15 bases. The CDR3 bases are TGCGCCAGCAGCTCCACCGCGGGGAACCATGGCTACACCTTC. Residues: CASSSTAGNHGYTF.

The V gene is TRBV9, the J gene TRBJ1-3; D is unresolved. Germline V gene sequence: CDR1 SGDLS, CDR2 YYNGEE. The V end was cut by 0 bases, the J end by 7 bases, with 14 bases between. The CDR3 spans 15 residues. CDR3: CASSVVERRINTIYF. CDR3 sequence (DNA): TGTGCCAGCAGCGTAGTGGAGCGGAGGATCAACACCATATATTTT.

This clonotype has ten or more counts. The V call is TRBV4-1, the J call TRBJ1-5; no reliable D call. This CDR3 has 16 residues. The germline V gene encodes CDR1 MGHRA and CDR2 YSYEKL. V was pared by 4 bases and J by 1 base, with 14 bases between. CDR3 nucleotides: TGCGCCAGCAGCCCTTGGGCAGGCGGGAGCAATCAGCCCCAGCATTTT. Residues: CASSPWAGGSNQPQHF.

This chain joins TRBV27 and TRBJ2-1; D gene ambiguous. Trimming left V 3 bases short and J 10 bases short, with 19 bases between. CDR3 length: 15 amino acids. Germline V gene lookup returns CDR1 MNHEY and CDR2 SMNVEV (reference sequence). The CDR3 DNA follows: TGTGCCAGCAGTTTTACGGATGGCCCATTAGGGGAGCAGTTCTTC. Its protein product is CASSFTDGPLGEQFF.

This clonotype was seen many times. CDR3 in amino acids: CSASEGGVETQYF. The CDR3 DNA sequence: TGCAGTGCTAGTGAGGGAGGTGTAGAGACCCAGTACTTC. The rearrangement joins TRBV20-1 to TRBJ2-5; weak D call: TRBD2 (6 bases). The ends were cut back, 3 bases at V and 4 bases at J, with 12 bases in the middle. CDR3 length equals 13 residues. Germline lookup yields CDR1 DFQATT and CDR2 SNEGSKA (reference sequence).

This clonotype was detected many times. CDR3 sequence (DNA): TGTGCCAGCAGCTTAGGGACGGCCTCCTACGAGCAGTACTTC. As protein: CASSLGTASYEQYF. The chain employs TRBV7-9 and TRBJ2-7; D gene uncertain. CDR1 is SEHNR and CDR2 is FQNEAQ in the germline V gene (reference sequence). The CDR3 runs to 14 residues. V lost 1 base and J 0 bases, leaving 7 bases between the germline ends.

This clonotype was counted at least ten times. The chain links TRBV7-2 to TRBJ2-5; D is undetermined. With 5 bases removed from V and 8 bases from J, the gap between germline ends came to 9 bases. Germline V lookup: CDR1 SGHTA, CDR2 FQGNSA. The length of the CDR3 is 11 residues. This CDR3 reads CASSLTPTQYF. CDR3 in DNA: TGTGCCAGCAGCCTGACACCCACCCAGTACTTC.

This clonotype was counted only a few times. V gene TRBV6-5 combines with J gene TRBJ1-2; TRBD1 might be the D (5 bases). Looked up from germline, CDR1 is MNHEY and CDR2 is SVGAGI. Trimming took 5 bases from V and 5 from J, leaving 12 bases between them. This CDR3 spans 13 amino acids. CDR3 bases: TGTGCCAGCAGTCACAGGAACAGTTATGGCTACACCTTC. Residues: CASSHRNSYGYTF.

About this clonotype: An end of the junction differs from the germline gene, which may be a read error. The chain joins TRBV20-1 to TRBJ1-1, with D uncertain. Germline values: CDR1 DFQATT, CDR2 SNEGSKA (reference sequence). This CDR3 is 13 amino acids long. Written as DNA, the CDR3 is TGCAGTGCTTTGGGTGCGCTTAAGACTGTAGCTTTCTTT. Amino acid sequence: CSALGALKTVAFF.

This clonotype appeared many times. The V and J genes are TRBV7-8 and TRBJ1-5; the D gene is possibly TRBD1 (6 bases). The CDR3 extends over 16 amino acids. The V end lost 5 bases, the J end lost 8 bases, and 22 bases lay between the germline ends. In germline, CDR1 is SGHVS, CDR2 FQNEAQ. The CDR3 region is CASSLLAGEGLEPQHF. The CDR3 nucleotides read TGTGCCAGCAGCCTGTTGGCAGGGGAGGGCTTGGAGCCCCAGCATTTT.

About this clonotype: This may be a read error, as it is one base from a much larger clone. This chain connects TRBV28 to TRBJ1-6; D is uncertain. This CDR3 is 14 amino acids long. V lost 6 bases and J 10 bases, leaving 16 bases between the germline ends. Per the germline V gene, CDR1 is MDHEN and CDR2 is SYDVKM. CDR3 in amino acids: CASRTPYTDSPLHF. In DNA, the CDR3 is TGTGCCAGCAGAACTCCCTACACGGACTCACCCCTCCACTTT.

Ten or more counts support this clonotype. The V and J genes are TRBV5-1 and TRBJ1-2, with D possibly TRBD1 on 6 matching bases. Germline V gene sequence: CDR1 SGHRS, CDR2 YFSETQ. Trimming pared 3 bases from V and 7 bases from J, leaving 16 bases between. This CDR3 spans 14 amino acids. CDR3 coding DNA: TGCGCCAGCAGCTACTCAGGGGAGCGCGGTGGCTACACCTTC. As protein: CASSYSGERGGYTF.

This clonotype was picked up many times. The rearrangement joins TRBV20-1 to TRBJ2-5; TRBD2 matches at 7 bases. The CDR3 totals 13 residues. The germline V gene encodes CDR1 DFQATT and CDR2 SNEGSKA (reference sequence). With 3 bases clipped from V and 4 bases from J, the junction kept 5 bases outside the gene matches. The CDR3 DNA follows: TGCAGTGCTAGGCTTGGGGGGGGAGAGACCCAGTACTTC. Protein: CSARLGGGETQYF.

At least ten counts were recorded for this clonotype. The J gene is TRBJ2-7, the V gene TRBV10-3; D is possibly TRBD1 (6 bases). Germline V gene data show CDR1 as ENHRY and CDR2 as SYGVKD. The CDR3 has 13 amino acids. The CDR3: CASTPRGGYEQYF. CDR3 coding DNA: TGTGCTTCAACTCCGAGAGGGGGCTACGAGCAGTACTTC.

This clonotype has a count of ten or more. The chain is built from TRBV4-1 and TRBJ2-3, with D maybe TRBD1 (6 bases). V lost 2 bases and J lost 4, with 10 bases in between. From germline, CDR1 is MGHRA and CDR2 YSYEKL. This CDR3 is 14 amino acids long. In DNA form, the CDR3 reads TGCGCCAGCAGCCAAATGGACAGACCAGATACGCAGTATTTT. Translated, it gives CASSQMDRPDTQYF.

This clonotype was counted ten times or more. In DNA, the CDR3 is TGCGCCAGCAGCCCGACCGGACCCTCTCAAGAGACCCAGTACTTC. Translation: CASSPTGPSQETQYF. This chain uses TRBV5-1 with TRBJ2-5; D uncertain. Germline V lookup: CDR1 SGHRS, CDR2 YFSETQ. V lost 4 bases to trimming and J lost 2 bases, with 15 bases between them. The CDR3 has 15 amino acids.

To note about this clonotype: This clone may be a read error of a much larger clone one base away. The chain couples TRBV6-6 to TRBJ2-1; the D gene is possibly TRBD2 (5 bases). There are 15 residues in the CDR3. The V end lost 3 bases, the J end lost 5 bases, and 14 bases lay between the germline ends. Germline CDR1 is MNHNY and CDR2 is SVGAGI (reference sequence). For the CDR3, the DNA is TGTGCCAGCAGTTATTCGACTAACGGGAACAATGAGCAGTTCTTC. Translating gives CASSYSTNGNNEQFF.

This clonotype is deemed medium-sized (0.01 to 0.1%). The chain uses TRBV20-1 and TRBJ2-5; D might be TRBD1 or TRBD2, each matching 6 bases. From germline, CDR1 is DFQATT and CDR2 SNEGSKA (reference sequence). The CDR3 is 13 residues long. Trimming stripped 1 base from V and 9 bases from J, with 15 bases between. The CDR3 protein is CSARGGGLGSQYF. The CDR3 DNA follows: TGCAGTGCTAGAGGAGGGGGGTTGGGGTCCCAGTACTTC.

This clonotype has only a few counts. The rearrangement uses TRBV12-3 or TRBV12-4 and TRBJ2-4, with D unresolved. V lost 3 bases and J 0 bases, leaving 12 bases between the germline ends. The CDR3 contains 16 residues. CDR3 nucleotide sequence: TGTGCCAGCAGTTTCCGACCGAATCTAGCCAAAAACATTCAGTACTTC. Protein sequence: CASSFRPNLAKNIQYF.

This clonotype was detected many times. The chain combines TRBV5-1 with TRBJ2-2; 11 positions agree with TRBD2. The V gene end was trimmed by 4 bases and the J gene end by 4 bases; junction bases not matched to a gene: 12. CDR3 length: 18 residues. The germline V gene has CDR1 SGHRS and CDR2 YFSETQ. The CDR3 loop reads CASSIRALAGGGTGELFF. The CDR3 nucleotides read TGCGCCAGCAGCATAAGAGCCCTAGCGGGAGGTGGCACCGGGGAGCTGTTTTTT.